One sample yielded the 10 T cell receptor beta chains listed below, sequenced in a study of T cell responses to AZD1222 COVID-19 vaccine. Sequencing was performed with immunoSEQ multiplex PCR; in TCRdb, only in-frame clones are kept and a portion is missing. The top ten clones hold about 4.9% of a sample with some 150,000 clones, about 86% of them seen once. The input for sequencing was peripheral blood, taken 28 days after the second AZD1222 dose. Receptor source: an adult who received the AZD1222 COVID-19 vaccine.

The V and J genes are TRBV27 and TRBJ1-2, with 7 bases fitting TRBD1. V gave up 6 bases and J gave up 4 bases; unmatched junction bases: 8. This CDR3 is built from 14 residues. The germline gives CDR1 MNHEY, CDR2 SMNVEV (reference sequence). CDR3 nucleotides: TGTGCCAGCAGCCAGACAGGGAGGGGCTATGGCTACACCTTC. This codes for CASSQTGRGYGYTF.

The rearrangement links TRBV6-6 to TRBJ2-7; D not resolved. V gave up 0 bases and J gave up 3 bases, with 9 bases separating them. Germline lookup yields CDR1 MNHNY and CDR2 SVGAGI (reference sequence). The CDR3 is 14 residues long. CDR3 protein: CASSYSPTFYEQYF. The CDR3 DNA follows: TGTGCCAGCAGTTACTCCCCGACCTTCTACGAGCAGTACTTC.

The CDR3 nucleotides read TGTGCCAGCAGTGAAGCGGGCGGTCTCGGGCAGTACTTC. Amino acids: CASSEAGGLGQYF. The gene calls are TRBV2 and TRBJ2-7; unclear D gene. The germline V gene has CDR1 SNHLY and CDR2 FYNNEI. Trimming pared 0 bases from V and 9 bases from J, leaving 12 bases between. The CDR3 extends over 13 amino acids.

This chain uses TRBV3-1 (or the pseudogene TRBV3-2) with TRBJ1-5, with TRBD1 as a possible D gene (6 bases). The CDR3 covers 15 residues. The V end lost 2 bases, the J end lost 2 bases, and 10 bases lay between the germline ends. Germline CDR1 is LGHDT and CDR2 is YNNKEL (reference sequence). The DNA of the CDR3 is TGTGCCAGCAGCCAACAGGGGTTCGGCAATCAGCCCCAGCATTTT. Translation: CASSQQGFGNQPQHF.

The chain has TRBV6-6 and TRBJ2-2; the D gene is possibly TRBD1 (6 bases). Trimming removed 5 bases at V and 6 bases at J, with 10 bases between. CDR1 is MNHNY, CDR2 SVGAGI, per germline (reference sequence). The CDR3 is 13 amino acids. For the CDR3, the DNA is TGTGCCAGCAGTCTCGAGGGGGCCGGGGAGCTGTTTTTT. Translated: CASSLEGAGELFF.

The chain links TRBV4-2 to TRBJ2-7, with D possibly TRBD1 on 5 matching bases. The CDR3 consists of 14 residues. V was cut by 1 base and J by 3 bases, with 10 bases left in between. Germline CDR1 is LGHNA and CDR2 is YNFKEQ. The CDR3 nucleotides read TGTGCCAGCAGCCAAGCCGCAGGGAACTACGAGCAGTACTTC. This sequence encodes CASSQAAGNYEQYF.

This chain joins TRBV7-2 and TRBJ2-7; TRBD1 agrees at 9 bases. V gave up 5 bases and J gave up 4 bases; unmatched junction bases: 9. Per the germline V gene, CDR1 is SGHTA and CDR2 is FQGNSA. This CDR3 has 15 amino acids. CDR3 region: CASSLGQGRKYEQYF. CDR3 DNA sequence: TGTGCCAGCAGCCTAGGACAGGGGCGTAAGTACGAGCAGTACTTC. The whole variable domain, filled in from reference TRBV7-2 and TRBJ2-7, reads GAGVSQSPSNKVTEKGKDVELRCDPISGHTALYWYRQSLGQGLEFLIYFQGNSAPDKSGLPSDRFSAERTGGSVSTLTIQRTQQEDSAVYLCASSLGQGRKYEQYFGPGTRLTVT.

The chain recombines TRBV2 with TRBJ2-7; D might be TRBD2 (6 bases). The CDR3 runs to 13 residues. V gave up 5 bases and J gave up 3 bases, with 11 bases separating them. Germline V CDR1 and CDR2: SNHLY, FYNNEI. This chain's CDR3 is CASSWDSGYEQYF. The CDR3 nucleotides are TGTGCCAGCAGTTGGGACTCAGGCTACGAGCAGTACTTC. Drawing the rest from reference TRBV2 and TRBJ2-7, the complete variable domain is EPEVTQTPSHQVTQMGQEVILRCVPISNHLYFYWYRQILGQKVEFLVSFYNNEISEKSEIFDDQFSVERPDGSNFTLKIRSTKLEDSAMYFCASSWDSGYEQYFGPGTRLTVT.

V usage is TRBV7-6 and J usage is TRBJ1-1; D may be TRBD1 (6 bases). Germline V CDR1 and CDR2: SGHVS, FNYEAQ. The CDR3 runs 14 residues. V was cut by 1 base and J by 10 bases, with 16 bases left in between. CDR3 sequence reads: CASSLEGSWGPAFF. CDR3 bases: TGTGCCAGCAGCTTAGAAGGGAGTTGGGGGCCAGCTTTCTTT.

V and J are TRBV5-1 and TRBJ2-7; TRBD1 or TRBD2 may be the D gene (7 bases each). Trimming pared 3 bases from V and 6 bases from J, leaving 22 bases between. Germline V gene data show CDR1 as SGHRS and CDR2 as YFSETQ. The CDR3 sequence is 16 residues long. This chain's CDR3 is CASSWGGTDRPTEQYF. The CDR3 nucleotides are TGCGCCAGCAGCTGGGGGGGGACAGACCGCCCCACCGAGCAGTACTTC. Full variable domain (missing parts from reference TRBV5-1 and TRBJ2-7): KAGVTQTPRYLIKTRGQQVTLSCSPISGHRSVSWYQQTPGQGLQFLFEYFSETQRNKGNFPGRFSGRQFSNSRSEMNVSTLELGDSALYLCASSWGGTDRPTEQYFGPGTRLTVT.